This T cell receptor (beta chain) appears in the sequencing data of a study of cytomegalovirus exposure and HLA in healthy donors. PCR was performed using 60 Vbeta and 13 Jbeta primers. Using immunoSEQ multiplex PCR, the repertoire was profiled, and TCRdb retains in-frame clones only, with some absent. This table has roughly 97,000 clones, approximately 9% appearing once. Sequenced material: PBMCs. The sequence was obtained from a man aged 50 to 59 in good health and CMV-seropositive.

This CDR3 is CASRLTGGWTEQYF. The CDR3 DNA follows: TGTGCCAGCAGGCTGACAGGGGGCTGGACCGAGCAGTACTTC. The chain has TRBV6-5 and TRBJ2-5; 10 nucleotides agree with TRBD1. With the DNA end fitting TRBJ2-7 better, the J assignment may be wrong. The CDR3 has 14 residues. In germline, CDR1 is MNHEY, CDR2 SVGAGI.